This T cell receptor beta chain was documented in a study of shared T cell receptors in the human thymus. About this clone: Other nucleotide sequences in the sample specify the same CDR3.

This table comes from immunoSEQ multiplex PCR, and its TCRdb copy is limited to in-frame clones, with some not included. The sample lists 500,000 to 850,000 clones; around 87% were seen once. These data were also filed under a second study, of human thymus T cells.

The source of this sequence is a boy in the first two years of life with a congenital heart defect. The specimen was thymocytes.

CDR3 amino acids: CASSVGGENTEAFF. Written as DNA, the CDR3 is TGTGCCAGCAGCGTCGGGGGGGAGAACACTGAAGCTTTCTTT. The rearrangement joins TRBV9 to TRBJ1-1, with TRBD1 as a possible D gene (5 bases). CDR3 length: 14 residues. Germline-derived CDR1 and CDR2 are SGDLS and YYNGEE. The V end was cut by 2 bases, the J end by 1 base, with 9 bases between.